The rows below give T cell receptor beta chains drawn from one sample of a study of spatial heterogeneity in lung cancer. MiXCR, run by TCRdb on the 5' RACE reads, gives a single entry per CDR3 protein. Of about 16,000 distinct CDR3 sequences in the sample, roughly 6.3% were seen once. Sequenced material: PBMCs, taken at follow-up. These receptors were taken from a male donor with early-stage non-small cell lung cancer. CDR3s include the opening cysteine and the closing phenylalanine or tryptophan. Fields, in order: J gene, V gene, D gene, CDR3 protein. A D gene is named only where the DNA matches it firmly.

TRBJ2-3	TRBV7-2	.	CASSLAGGGGTDTQYF
TRBJ1-2	TRBV27	.	CASSLGGFPYGYTF
TRBJ2-1	TRBV5-5	.	CASSLGTNPGGDEQFF
TRBJ2-7	TRBV27	TRBD1	CASSSPGTGAYEQYF
TRBJ2-1	TRBV6-6	.	CASNPSGFSYNEQFF
TRBJ2-7	TRBV6-6	TRBD2	CASTLGGSSYEQYF
TRBJ2-7	TRBV5-1	TRBD2	CASSLPGGSSDEQYF
TRBJ2-2	TRBV6-2/TRBV6-3	.	CASSRPAGELFF
TRBJ2-1	TRBV6-5	TRBD2	CASSYRVRQAGGGNEQFF
TRBJ2-5	TRBV7-2	.	CASSSYPGGQETQYF
TRBJ2-1	TRBV7-9	TRBD2	CASSPTGLAANEQFF
TRBJ1-6	TRBV7-8	.	CASSLETNSPLHF
TRBJ1-6	TRBV6-5	.	CASSYSALAGNSPLHF
TRBJ2-5	TRBV12-3/TRBV12-4	.	CASSSGYQQSQYF
TRBJ2-1	TRBV24-1	TRBD2	CATSDVELAGVFSEQFF
TRBJ2-6	TRBV11-2	.	CASSHPKAGANVLTF